This TCR beta chain was recovered during a study of T-cell reconstitution after alpha-beta-depleted transplantation in children. Researchers prepared the TCRbeta library using unique molecular identifiers, the study reports. MiXCR was run by TCRdb on the PCR reads, yielding one entry per CDR3 protein. Found here are a few hundred thousand distinct CDR3 sequences, around 10% of them singletons; the top ten hold approximately 2.3%. The CDR3 contains 16 residues. The germline V gene has CDR1 SGHDT and CDR2 YYEEEE. V dropped 6 bases and J dropped 4; count of bases not matched to a gene: 8. This clonotype turned up a few times.

The J gene is TRBJ2-2, the V gene TRBV5-6; 11 bases align to TRBD2. Specimen: PBMCs from the stem cell graft donor, collected from the stem cell graft. This receptor was obtained from a human donor who donated a stem cell graft to a child with acute lymphoblastic leukemia. The CDR3 DNA sequence: TGTGCCAGCACCCGACGGGGACTAGCGGCCACCGGGGAGCTGTTTTTT. Protein product: CASTRRGLAATGELFF. The full variable domain, completed using reference TRBV5-6 and TRBJ2-2, is DAGVTQSPTHLIKTRGQQVTLRCSPKSGHDTVSWYQQALGQGPQFIFQYYEEEERQRGNFPDRFSGHQFPNYSSELNVNALLLGDSALYLCASTRRGLAATGELFFGEGSRLTVL.